The 14 T cell receptor beta chains below were found in one sample sequenced in a study of blood T cell repertoires in COVID-19 (dated by TCRdb to about 2020). Receptor amplification or capture employed the immunoSEQ multiplex PCR assay. The table comes from immuneACCESS by way of TCRdb, which keeps in-frame sequences with V and J called. Part of the clones is missing from these tables; in studies checked, under half for an unresolved V gene and the rest for unknown reasons. Within this sample are 150,000 to 200,000 clones, with roughly 86% of them counted one time only. 7% of the sample is held by the ten biggest clonotypes. Material: peripheral blood. Source of these receptors: a woman of 80 years or more in a cohort sampled during active or convalescent COVID-19.

This clone was found a few times. J is TRBJ2-1 and V is TRBV5-1; D may be TRBD2 (6 bases). The CDR3 covers 14 residues. Trimming pared 0 bases from V and 8 bases from J, leaving 12 bases between. Germline assignment: CDR1 SGHRS and CDR2 YFSETQ. The DNA of the CDR3 is TGCGCCAGCAGCTTGGAAAGACCTAGCGATGAGCAGTTCTTC. This encodes CASSLERPSDEQFF.

The rearrangement links TRBV6-5 to TRBJ1-2; 10 nucleotides line up with TRBD1. The CDR3 runs to 13 residues. The germline CDR1 and CDR2 sequences are MNHEY and SVGAGI. Losses at the gene ends were 3 bases for V and 7 bases for J; bases not matched to a gene: 2. The CDR3 spells CASSYGQGGGYTF. CDR3 bases: TGTGCCAGCAGTTATGGACAGGGGGGTGGCTACACCTTC.

This clone was counted many times. This sequence joins TRBV6-4 and TRBJ1-2; D may be TRBD1 (6 bases). V shed 6 bases and J shed 4 bases, with 15 bases lying between them. This CDR3 region has 14 residues. Per germline, CDR1 MRHNA and CDR2 SNTAGT. CDR3 DNA: TGTGCCAGCAGATCCACAGGGATAAGCTATGGCTACACCTTC. It specifies CASRSTGISYGYTF.

The V call is TRBV12-3 or TRBV12-4, the J call TRBJ1-1, with D unresolved. V lost 6 bases to trimming and J lost 1 base, with 9 bases between them. The CDR3 covers 13 residues. CDR3 amino acids: CASSLTSNTEAFF. CDR3 in DNA: TGTGCCAGCAGCCTTACTTCGAACACTGAAGCTTTCTTT.

This chain links TRBV7-9 with TRBJ2-3, with a weak D call TRBD1 (6 bases). The CDR3 contains 14 residues. With 6 bases removed from V and 2 bases from J, the gap between germline ends came to 12 bases. CDR1 and CDR2 (germline): SEHNR, FQNEAQ (reference sequence). CDR3 loop: CASSFQGFTDTQYF. The CDR3 nucleotides read TGTGCCAGCAGTTTCCAGGGGTTCACAGATACGCAGTATTTT.

The CDR3 loop reads CASRTGTGSGNQPQHF. In DNA, the CDR3 is TGTGCCAGCAGAACCGGGACCGGGAGTGGCAATCAGCCCCAGCATTTT. The chain uses TRBV27 and TRBJ1-5, with D perhaps TRBD1 (5 bases). The CDR3 runs 16 residues. The V end was cut by 6 bases, the J end by 2 bases, with 17 bases between. Per germline, CDR1 MNHEY and CDR2 SMNVEV (reference sequence).

The genes are TRBV28 and TRBJ1-5, with 9 nucleotides matching TRBD1. This CDR3 is 14 amino acids long. In germline, CDR1 is MDHEN, CDR2 SYDVKM. V gave up 7 bases and J gave up 7 bases; unmatched junction bases: 8. CDR3 bases: TGTGCCAGCACCCCTGGGACAGGGACACAGCCCCAGCATTTT. The encoded protein is CASTPGTGTQPQHF.

V is TRBV29-1 and J is TRBJ1-6; TRBD1 aligns across 8 bases. Unmatched junction bases numbered 0, after V lost 4 bases and J lost 7 bases. The CDR3 is made up of 12 amino acids. Germline values: CDR1 SQVTM, CDR2 ANQGSEA. The CDR3 nucleotides are TGCAGCGTTGGGACAGGGAATTCACCCCTCCACTTT. It encodes CSVGTGNSPLHF.

The V call is TRBV5-1, the J call TRBJ2-3, with 8 positions matching TRBD1. J was trimmed by 1 base and V by 1 base; bases with no gene match: 5. The CDR3 covers 16 residues. The germline gives CDR1 SGHRS, CDR2 YFSETQ. The CDR3 region is CASSLSSDRGTDTQYF. CDR3 bases: TGCGCCAGCAGCTTGTCGTCGGACAGGGGCACAGATACGCAGTATTTT.

J is TRBJ2-1 and V is TRBV19; TRBD2 matches at 9 bases. The germline CDR1 and CDR2 sequences are LNHDA and SQIVND (reference sequence). This CDR3 contains 15 residues. V gave up 5 bases and J gave up 6 bases; unmatched junction bases: 8. DNA for the CDR3: TGTGCCAGTAGTGGGGCTAGCGGGATCTTCAATGAGCAGTTCTTC. This translates into CASSGASGIFNEQFF.

This CDR3 is CAWKGPADLGEQYF. The CDR3 bases are TGTGCCTGGAAAGGTCCGGCAGACCTCGGGGAGCAGTACTTC. The genes are TRBV30 and TRBJ2-7; D gene uncertain. Between the trimmed V and J ends, which lost 4 bases and 7 bases, there was a span of 20 bases. The CDR3 has 14 residues. Germline V gives CDR1 GTSNPN, CDR2 SVGIG (reference sequence).

The chain carries TRBV5-6 and TRBJ1-2, with 8 bases identical to TRBD1. The junction had 9 bases not matched to a gene; V was cut back by 2 bases and J by 6 bases. The CDR3 extends over 15 amino acids. The germline V gene encodes CDR1 SGHDT and CDR2 YYEEEE. CDR3 sequence reads: CASSLRQGWGDGYTF. The CDR3 region has the DNA TGTGCCAGCAGCTTACGACAGGGGTGGGGTGATGGCTACACCTTC.

The genes are TRBV4-1 and TRBJ1-1; possibly TRBD1 for D (5 bases). V lost 5 bases and J 2 bases, leaving 15 bases between the germline ends. CDR1 and CDR2 from the germline V gene are MGHRA and YSYEKL. The CDR3 loop spans 15 amino acids. CDR3 loop: CASSGRGTGNTEAFF. For the CDR3, the DNA is TGCGCCAGCAGCGGAAGGGGCACAGGCAACACTGAAGCTTTCTTT.

V is TRBV6-2 or TRBV6-3 and J is TRBJ2-7; TRBD2 agrees at 7 bases. This CDR3 spans 16 amino acids. With V trimmed by 2 bases and J by 2 bases, 9 bases remained unmatched. Per the germline V gene, CDR1 is MNHEY and CDR2 is SVGEGT. CDR3 sequence (DNA): TGTGCCAGCAGTTACGGCCGGGGACTATACACCTACGAGCAGTACTTC. It encodes CASSYGRGLYTYEQYF.